This T cell receptor beta chain was found in a study of blood T cell repertoires in COVID-19 (dated by TCRdb to about 2020). General notes on the study: The collaborator samples originated in the United States, Italy and Spain and spanned the acute and convalescent phases of COVID-19. The material from the prospective study consisted of cDNA or gDNA derived from T cells, B-cell-depleted T cells, or PBMCs. Subjects who had been exposed to COVID-19, were actively infected with it, or had recovered from it provided the deeply sampled blood TCRbeta repertoires that made up the dataset. A freely available public database, intended as a resource for researchers studying the immune response to SARS-CoV-2, is where the repertoires were released. Samples came from the ongoing ImmuneRACE study (first 160 participants) plus 1,254 subjects from 6 global collaborators. Sample metadata almost always included a de-identified subject ID, COVID-19 status, age in years and sex. Where available, HLA class I and class II types were obtained from metadata supplied by the sample provider rather than from assay-based typing. Overall study outcomes, separate from this receptor: How much clinical and demographic metadata was included differed by source and by participant, and the metadata was provided uncurated.

TCRbeta CDR3 regions were amplified from genomic DNA using the immunoSEQ Assay, a bias-controlled multiplex PCR. The paper's data handling went like this. The number of nucleated cells in each sample was estimated by amplification of reference gene primers within the assay. To quantify the absolute abundance of each unique TCRbeta CDR3 rearrangement, sequence reads were collapsed and filtered. For each sample, productive Simpson clonality was calculated as the square root of Simpson's diversity index over productive rearrangements. This is the immuneACCESS table as TCRdb keeps it, with only in-frame sequences that have V and J called. A part of the clones is gone; compared with another copy, unresolved V genes explain less than half, and the rest is unexplained. D and trimming come from the DNA, and the V and J calls and clone size come from that table. The sample yields under 200,000 clones; 80% to 90% were counted once. The ten most abundant clones make up roughly 4% of the sample.

CDR1 SGHTA and CDR2 FQGNSA were looked up in the germline V gene. From its cysteine to its phenylalanine, the CDR3 spans 14 amino acids. CDR3 DNA only is kept here, 42 bases in frame from base 1. V is reduced by 1 base and J by 5 bases, leaving a spacing of 11 bases between them. Enrolling through a virtual design, the prospective study's participants ranged in age from about 18 to 89 years and lived across roughly 23 United States geographic areas. In the prospective study, participants were assigned to cohorts based on the clinical history participants reported in a screening survey and a study questionnaire. In the prospective study, whole blood, serum and a nasopharyngeal or oropharyngeal swab were collected from each participant by mobile phlebotomists. Over a roughly two-month period, participants in the prospective study had the option of providing additional blood draws and questionnaires. Before DNA extraction, prospective study blood samples were shipped either frozen or at room temperature.

As for this clone: What antigen it recognizes has not been identified. Base qualities are not at hand, and no much larger clone is one base apart.

Sequencing used PBMCs or T cells enriched from blood (not recorded which). The chain was built from TRBV7-2 and TRBJ2-5; matching of 6 bases hints at TRBD2 as the D gene. The clonotype was recovered from a woman between 50 and 59 years old in a cohort exposed to, infected with or recovered from COVID-19 (not recorded which). CDR3 sequence: CASSLDGGRETQYF. In nucleotide form, the sequence is TGTGCCAGCAGCTTAGATGGGGGGAGGGAGACCCAGTACTTC.